This entry concerns a single T cell receptor (beta chain). Its antigen is still unknown. These data come from a study of OX40 agonist ivuxolimab in advanced cancers. Per germline, CDR1 LNHDA and CDR2 SQIVND (reference sequence). The CDR3 consists of 12 residues. V lost 6 bases and J lost 7, with 7 bases in between. Measured with immunoSEQ multiplex PCR; TCRdb has only the in-frame clones, and not every one. The sample has roughly 75,000 clones, 86% seen once. General observations from the study: Expanded peripheral T cell antigen specificity was not determined.

Cycle 7 day 1, cycle 4 day 1, and baseline were the timepoints at which blood was sampled. The chain couples TRBV19 to TRBJ1-6; unclear D gene. The sequence derives from an adult with an advanced solid tumor such as melanoma, head and neck, liver or kidney cancer. The specimen was CD4+ or CD8+ T cells sorted from blood, collected in a trial of the OX40 agonist ivuxolimab. The CDR3 bases are TGTGCCAGTAGCCCACCGAATTCACCCCTCCACTTT. This translates into CASSPPNSPLHF.